The clone carrying this T cell receptor (beta chain) was observed a few times. What it binds is unknown. These data originate in a study of cytomegalovirus exposure and HLA in healthy donors. Study-level information: The 120 million or so unique TCR beta sequences, from some 170 million T cells, were found by an earlier analysis. Whole-study results and caveats: Productive status was seen about 87% or about 30% of the time for most TCR beta V segments in an earlier analysis.

Germline assignment: CDR1 SGHTA and CDR2 FQGNSA. CDR3 length: 13 amino acids. V was clipped by 6 bases and J by 9 bases, with 15 bases between them. 13 Jbeta primers and 60 Vbeta primers were used for the PCR. Clones were read by immunoSEQ multiplex PCR, and TCRdb kept only the in-frame ones, dropping some. The sample holds over 150,000 clones, 68% seen once. The TCR originated in a woman in her late teens or twenties in good health and CMV-seropositive. Input material: PBMCs. The J gene is TRBJ1-5, the V gene TRBV7-2; unclear D gene. CDR3 sequence reads: CASSPSFSGPQHF. CDR3 DNA: TGTGCCAGCAGTCCTTCATTTAGTGGGCCCCAGCATTTT.